This is a list of T cell receptor beta chains from one sample in a study of blood T cell repertoires in COVID-19. Profiling relied on immunoSEQ multiplex PCR, and the TCRdb table lists in-frame clones only, not all of them. Altogether 200,000 to 250,000 clones are present, over 75% being singletons, with the ten largest covering more than 4.5%. The sequenced sample consisted of peripheral blood. All receptors derive from a man aged 45-65 years with COVID-19, enrolled during active disease. CDR3s include the opening cysteine and the closing phenylalanine or tryptophan. A D gene is named only where the DNA matches it firmly. Clone size is stated in some rows and not others, as once, few, many or a class when expanded.

CDR3 DNA: TGCGCCAGCAGCTTGGCCCCGAGTGACAACTACGAGCAGTACTTC; CDR3 protein: CASSLAPSDNYEQYF; D gene: NA; clone size: NA; J gene: TRBJ2-7; V gene: TRBV5-1
CDR3 DNA: TGTGCCAGTAAGACTAGCGGGGCCAGAGATACGCAGTATTTT; CDR3 protein: CASKTSGARDTQYF; D gene: TRBD2; clone size: NA; J gene: TRBJ2-3; V gene: TRBV19
CDR3 DNA: TGTGCCATCAGTGGGACATATGGAAACACCATATATTTT; CDR3 protein: CAISGTYGNTIYF; D gene: NA; clone size: once; J gene: TRBJ1-3; V gene: TRBV10-3
CDR3 DNA: TGCGCCAGCAGCTTGGCCGGGACAGGGGCCTACGAGCAGTACTTC; CDR3 protein: CASSLAGTGAYEQYF; D gene: TRBD1; clone size: NA; J gene: TRBJ2-7; V gene: TRBV5-1
CDR3 DNA: TGTGCCAGCAGTTTTTCGGGTGCCCTGAATGAAAAACTGTTTTTT; CDR3 protein: CASSFSGALNEKLFF; D gene: NA; clone size: few; J gene: TRBJ1-4; V gene: TRBV28
CDR3 DNA: TGCGCCACCAAAGTTTCGGGACAGGGTTACACCGGGGAGCTGTTTTTT; CDR3 protein: CATKVSGQGYTGELFF; D gene: TRBD1; clone size: once; J gene: TRBJ2-2; V gene: TRBV5-1
CDR3 DNA: TGTGCCAGCGGAACAGGGATGGTCTACGAGCAGTACTTC; CDR3 protein: CASGTGMVYEQYF; D gene: NA; clone size: NA; J gene: TRBJ2-7; V gene: TRBV28
CDR3 DNA: TGCAGCGTTGAAGTGTCTATGAACACTGAAGCTTTCTTT; CDR3 protein: CSVEVSMNTEAFF; D gene: NA; clone size: few; J gene: TRBJ1-1; V gene: TRBV29-1
CDR3 DNA: TGTGCCAGCACGACCGACAGTCGCAATGAGCAGTTCTTC; CDR3 protein: CASTTDSRNEQFF; D gene: NA; clone size: NA; J gene: TRBJ2-1; V gene: TRBV12-3/TRBV12-4
CDR3 DNA: TGCGCCAGCTCGGGACAGGGGGCCATCGGGGAGCTGTTTTTT; CDR3 protein: CASSGQGAIGELFF; D gene: TRBD1; clone size: NA; J gene: TRBJ2-2; V gene: TRBV5-1
CDR3 DNA: TGTGCCAGTAGTTCGAAGATCCGGACTAGCGGGGGGGCTGAACAGACCCAGTACTTC; CDR3 protein: CASSSKIRTSGGAEQTQYF; D gene: TRBD2; clone size: NA; J gene: TRBJ2-5; V gene: TRBV19
CDR3 DNA: TGTGCCAGTAGTATAGAAGGGCAGGGGCACACCGGGGAGCTGTTTTTT; CDR3 protein: CASSIEGQGHTGELFF; D gene: NA; clone size: NA; J gene: TRBJ2-2; V gene: TRBV19
CDR3 DNA: TGTGCCAGCAGTTCCCCTCACATCTCTGGAAACACCATATATTTT; CDR3 protein: CASSSPHISGNTIYF; D gene: NA; clone size: NA; J gene: TRBJ1-3; V gene: TRBV6-5
CDR3 DNA: TGTGCCAGCAGCCAAGACGGTACAGCGGGGGACCAAGAGACCCAGTACTTC; CDR3 protein: CASSQDGTAGDQETQYF; D gene: TRBD2; clone size: NA; J gene: TRBJ2-5; V gene: TRBV3-1/TRBV3-2
CDR3 DNA: TGTGCCAGCAGCCCGACTAGCGGGGATCAGTTCTTC; CDR3 protein: CASSPTSGDQFF; D gene: TRBD2; clone size: NA; J gene: TRBJ2-1; V gene: TRBV3-1/TRBV3-2
CDR3 DNA: TGCAGCACCTACAGGGGGGAGGCTGAAGCTTTCTTT; CDR3 protein: CSTYRGEAEAFF; D gene: TRBD1; clone size: NA; J gene: TRBJ1-1; V gene: TRBV29-1